This record concerns one T cell receptor beta chain sequence. Its cognate antigen has yet to be identified. This record comes from a study of T cells expressing NK-cell markers (TCRdb year 2020). Looking at the study overall: In sorted CD3+CD56+NKG2C+, CD3+CD56+NKG2C- and CD3+CD56-NKG2C+ T-cell subsets from several donors, TCR beta-chain repertoires were profiled. Seven of the eight sequenced donors were HCMV-seropositive and one was HCMV-seronegative. The study sequenced eight donors, all healthy volunteers chosen at random: three men and five women. Illumina HiSeq 2000/2500, MiSeq or NextSeq was used to sequence libraries as 2 x 150 bp reads.

The instrument was an Illumina HiSeq 2000. The TCR beta cDNA libraries were made using 5'RACE template switching, a step that added both a universal primer site and unique molecular identifiers. cDNA synthesis was primed from the TCR beta constant segment, followed by two successive PCR amplification steps. The published analysis was carried out like this. MIGEC was used to demultiplex reads and group the reads by UMI, and MiTCR was used to assemble and quantify clonotypes. To exclude erroneous sequences, any TCR cDNA sequence not supported by at least two reads was discarded. The tcR package was used for downstream repertoire analysis, and clonotypes were matched across fractions by CDR3 nucleotide sequence plus V segment. VDJmatch was used to annotate antigen specificity against VDJdb, with one amino acid substitution in CDR3 permitted. TCRdb reprocessed the reads; each CDR3 protein sequence makes one entry, and DNA is unavailable. These V and J calls are TCRdb output, not the study's own analysis. The sample table includes 400,000 or so distinct CDR3 sequences. The ten largest make up about 10% of the sample.

CDR1 and CDR2, looked up from the germline V gene, are SGDLS and YYNGEE. Inclusive of the bounding cysteine and phenylalanine, the CDR3 is 18 residues long. DNA for this receptor is not on file. Results the study describes overall, beyond this receptor: In six donors, the dominant CD3+CD56+NKG2C+ clonotypes were among the top 10 CD8+ clonotypes and accounted for roughly 1.0-8% of CD8+ T cells. It remained unclear whether the expanded NKG2C-expressing T cell clones were specific for HCMV antigens. Those dominant clonotypes were again the most abundant among CD3+CD56-NKG2C+ cells in a handful of donors, at roughly 28.3-60.1%.

HCMV-specific IgG was detected in serum with a commercial ELISA kit to determine HCMV serostatus. Ficoll density gradient centrifugation was used to isolate peripheral blood mononuclear cells from blood. The origin of this receptor is a woman between 50 and 59 years old in good health. Donor details come from another sample of the same person, matched by shared clones. The V and J segments used are TRBV9 and TRBJ2-2; the D call from TCRdb, TRBD2, cannot be confirmed without DNA. Sample: blood T cells: a sorted CD56 or NKG2C T cell subset, CD4+ or CD8+ T cells, or bulk PBMC T cells (not recorded which). CDR3 reads: CASSVSSGGTANTGELFF.